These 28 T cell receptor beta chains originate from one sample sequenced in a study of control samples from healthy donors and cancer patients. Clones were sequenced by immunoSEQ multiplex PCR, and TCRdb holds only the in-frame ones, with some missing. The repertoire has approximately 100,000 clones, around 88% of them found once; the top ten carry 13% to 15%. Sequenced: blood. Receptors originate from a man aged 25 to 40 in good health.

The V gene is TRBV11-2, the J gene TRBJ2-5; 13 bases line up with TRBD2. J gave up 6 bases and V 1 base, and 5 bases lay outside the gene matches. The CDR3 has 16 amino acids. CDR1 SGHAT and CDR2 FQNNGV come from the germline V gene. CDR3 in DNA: TGTGCCAGCAGCTTAGCCCGGACTAGCGGGAGCAAGACCCAGTACTTC. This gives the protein CASSLARTSGSKTQYF.

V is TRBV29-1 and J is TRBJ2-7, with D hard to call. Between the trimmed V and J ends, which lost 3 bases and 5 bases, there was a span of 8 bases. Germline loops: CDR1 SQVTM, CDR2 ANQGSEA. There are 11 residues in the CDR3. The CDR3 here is CSVEEQHEQYF. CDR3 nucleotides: TGCAGCGTTGAGGAGCAGCACGAGCAGTACTTC.

This CDR3 reads CAWENNSYEQYF. In DNA form, the CDR3 reads TGTGCCTGGGAGAATAATTCCTACGAGCAGTACTTC. The rearrangement uses TRBV30 and TRBJ2-7, with D unresolved. The germline V gene encodes CDR1 GTSNPN and CDR2 SVGIG (reference sequence). V dropped 5 bases and J dropped 1 base, with 9 bases sitting between them. CDR3 length equals 12 residues.

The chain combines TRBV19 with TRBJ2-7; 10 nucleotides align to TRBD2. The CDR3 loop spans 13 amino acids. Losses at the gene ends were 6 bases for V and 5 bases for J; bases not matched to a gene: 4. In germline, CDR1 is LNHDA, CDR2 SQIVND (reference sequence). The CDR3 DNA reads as TGTGCCAGTAGCCTAGCGGGAGTGAACGAGCAGTACTTC. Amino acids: CASSLAGVNEQYF.

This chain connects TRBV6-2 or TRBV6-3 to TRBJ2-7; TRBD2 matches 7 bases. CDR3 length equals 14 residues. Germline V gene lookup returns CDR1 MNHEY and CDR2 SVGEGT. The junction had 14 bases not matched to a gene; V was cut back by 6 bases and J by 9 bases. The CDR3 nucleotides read TGTGCCAGCAGCCTCGCTTCGGGGAGGGCCGGGCAGTACTTC. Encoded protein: CASSLASGRAGQYF.

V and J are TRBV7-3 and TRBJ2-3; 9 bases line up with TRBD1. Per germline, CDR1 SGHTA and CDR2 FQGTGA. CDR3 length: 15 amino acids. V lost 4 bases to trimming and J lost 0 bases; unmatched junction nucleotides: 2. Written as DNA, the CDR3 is TGTGCCAGCAGCTCAGGACAGGGGAGCACAGATACGCAGTATTTT. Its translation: CASSSGQGSTDTQYF.

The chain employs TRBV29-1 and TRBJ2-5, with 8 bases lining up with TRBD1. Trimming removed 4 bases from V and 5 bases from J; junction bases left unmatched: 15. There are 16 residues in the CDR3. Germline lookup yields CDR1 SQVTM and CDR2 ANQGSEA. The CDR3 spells CSVGGSQGAIWETQYF. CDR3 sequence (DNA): TGCAGCGTTGGAGGGAGTCAGGGGGCAATTTGGGAGACCCAGTACTTC.

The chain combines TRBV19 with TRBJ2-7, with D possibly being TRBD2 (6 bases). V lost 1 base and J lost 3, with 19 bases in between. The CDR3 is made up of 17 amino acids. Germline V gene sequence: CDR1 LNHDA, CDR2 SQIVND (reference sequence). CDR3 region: CASSIGSGGAFVYEQYF. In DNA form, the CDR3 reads TGTGCCAGTAGTATAGGAAGCGGCGGGGCTTTTGTCTACGAGCAGTACTTC.

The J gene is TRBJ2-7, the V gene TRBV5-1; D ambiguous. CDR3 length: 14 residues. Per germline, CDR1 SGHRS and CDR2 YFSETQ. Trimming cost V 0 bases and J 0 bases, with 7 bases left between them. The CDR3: CASSLGGFSYEQYF. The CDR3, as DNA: TGCGCCAGCAGCTTGGGGGGATTCTCCTACGAGCAGTACTTC.

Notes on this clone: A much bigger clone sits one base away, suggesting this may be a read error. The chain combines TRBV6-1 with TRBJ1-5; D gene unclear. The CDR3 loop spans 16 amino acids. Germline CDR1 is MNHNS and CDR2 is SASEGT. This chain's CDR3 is CTSSEGWAVGNQPQHF. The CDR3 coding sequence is TGTACCAGCAGTGAAGGTTGGGCAGTGGGCAATCAGCCCCAGCATTTT.

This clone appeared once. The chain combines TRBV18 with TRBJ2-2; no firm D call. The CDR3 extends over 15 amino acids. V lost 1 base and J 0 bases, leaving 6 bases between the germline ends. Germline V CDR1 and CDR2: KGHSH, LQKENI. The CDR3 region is CASSPRDTNTGELFF. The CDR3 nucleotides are TGTGCCAGCTCACCACGAGACACGAACACCGGGGAGCTGTTTTTT.

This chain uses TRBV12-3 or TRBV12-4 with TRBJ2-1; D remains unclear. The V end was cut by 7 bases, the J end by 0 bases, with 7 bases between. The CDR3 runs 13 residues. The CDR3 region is CASTASSYNEQFF. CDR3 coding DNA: TGTGCCAGCACAGCGAGCTCCTACAATGAGCAGTTCTTC.

CDR3 loop: CATSDSGTGAEKLFF. The CDR3 region has the DNA TGTGCCACCAGTGATTCCGGGACAGGGGCCGAAAAACTGTTTTTT. The chain carries TRBV24-1 and TRBJ1-4; 10 positions agree with TRBD1. Trimming removed 2 bases from V and 8 bases from J; junction bases left unmatched: 4. The CDR3 runs 15 residues. CDR1 and CDR2 (germline): KGHDR, SFDVKD.

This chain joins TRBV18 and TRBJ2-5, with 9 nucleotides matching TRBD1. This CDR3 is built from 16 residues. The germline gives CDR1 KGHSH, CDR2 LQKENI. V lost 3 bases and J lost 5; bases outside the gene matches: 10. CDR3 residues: CASSPSAGQGGETQYF. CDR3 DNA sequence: TGTGCCAGCTCACCTTCCGCGGGACAGGGCGGGGAGACCCAGTACTTC.

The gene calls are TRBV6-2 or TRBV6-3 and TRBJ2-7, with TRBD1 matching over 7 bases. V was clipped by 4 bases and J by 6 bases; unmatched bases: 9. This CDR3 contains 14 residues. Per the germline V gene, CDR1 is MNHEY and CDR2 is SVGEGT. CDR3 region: CASSFFHGTAEQYF. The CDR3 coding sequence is TGTGCCAGCAGTTTTTTCCATGGGACAGCCGAGCAGTACTTC.

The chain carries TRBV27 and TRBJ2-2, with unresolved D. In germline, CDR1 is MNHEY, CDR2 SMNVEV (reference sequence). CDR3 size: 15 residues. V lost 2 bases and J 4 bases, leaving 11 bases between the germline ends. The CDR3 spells CASSLGLVITGELFF. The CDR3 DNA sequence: TGTGCCAGCAGTTTAGGTCTAGTAATCACCGGGGAGCTGTTTTTT.

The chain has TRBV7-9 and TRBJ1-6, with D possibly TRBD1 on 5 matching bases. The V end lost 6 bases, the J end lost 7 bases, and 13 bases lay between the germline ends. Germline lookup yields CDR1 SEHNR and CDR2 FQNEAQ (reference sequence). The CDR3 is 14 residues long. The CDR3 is CASSNRNTNSPLHF. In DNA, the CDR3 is TGTGCCAGCAGTAACAGGAACACAAATTCACCCCTCCACTTT. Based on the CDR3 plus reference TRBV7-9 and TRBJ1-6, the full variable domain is DTGVSQNPRHKITKRGQNVTFRCDPISEHNRLYWYRQTLGQGPEFLTYFQNEAQLEKSRLLSDRFSAERPKGSFSTLEIQRTEQGDSAMYLCASSNRNTNSPLHFGNGTRLTVT.

CDR3 amino acids: CASSLYQGVSGYTF. As DNA, the CDR3 is TGTGCCAGCAGTTTATATCAGGGAGTAAGCGGCTACACCTTC. The rearrangement joins TRBV27 to TRBJ1-2, with D tentatively TRBD1 (5 bases). The CDR3 is 14 amino acids. CDR1 MNHEY and CDR2 SMNVEV come from the germline V gene (reference sequence). Trimming stripped 1 base from V and 8 bases from J, with 14 bases between.

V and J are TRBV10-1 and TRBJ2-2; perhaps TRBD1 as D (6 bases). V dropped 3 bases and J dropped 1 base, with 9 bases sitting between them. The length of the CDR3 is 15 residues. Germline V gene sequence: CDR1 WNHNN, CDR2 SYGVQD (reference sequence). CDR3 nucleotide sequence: TGCGCCAGCAGTGACGGGACAATGAACACCGGGGAGCTGTTTTTT. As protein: CASSDGTMNTGELFF.

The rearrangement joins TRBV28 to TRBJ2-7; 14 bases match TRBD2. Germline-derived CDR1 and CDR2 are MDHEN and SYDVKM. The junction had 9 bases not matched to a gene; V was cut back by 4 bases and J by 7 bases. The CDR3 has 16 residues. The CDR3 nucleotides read TGTGCCAGCAGTTCCGGGACTAGCGGGAGCCTTGGGGAGCAGTACTTC. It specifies CASSSGTSGSLGEQYF.

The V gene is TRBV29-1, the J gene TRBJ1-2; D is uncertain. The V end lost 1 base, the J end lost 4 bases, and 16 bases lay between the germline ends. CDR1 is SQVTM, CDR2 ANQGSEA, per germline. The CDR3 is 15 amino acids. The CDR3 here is CSVEAAVRAVYGYTF. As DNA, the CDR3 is TGCAGCGTTGAAGCCGCCGTTCGCGCGGTCTATGGCTACACCTTC.

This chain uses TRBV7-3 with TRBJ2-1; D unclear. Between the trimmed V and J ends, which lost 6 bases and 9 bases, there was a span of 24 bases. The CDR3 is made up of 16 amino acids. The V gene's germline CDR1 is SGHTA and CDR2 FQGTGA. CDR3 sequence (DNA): TGTGCCAGCAGTTCACCTTCGGGCTCCCGGCCGGGTGAGCAGTTCTTC. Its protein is CASSSPSGSRPGEQFF.

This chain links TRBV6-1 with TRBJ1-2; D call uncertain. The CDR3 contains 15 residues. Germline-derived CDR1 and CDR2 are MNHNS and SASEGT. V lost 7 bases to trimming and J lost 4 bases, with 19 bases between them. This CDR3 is CASKNIGDFSYGYTF. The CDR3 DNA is TGTGCCAGCAAGAACATTGGGGATTTCAGCTATGGCTACACCTTC.

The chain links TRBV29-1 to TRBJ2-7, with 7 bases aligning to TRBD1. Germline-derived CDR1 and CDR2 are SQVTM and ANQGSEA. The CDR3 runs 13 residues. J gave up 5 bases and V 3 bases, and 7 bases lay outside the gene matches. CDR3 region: CSVEALQGNEQYF. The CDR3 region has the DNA TGCAGCGTTGAGGCCTTACAGGGGAACGAGCAGTACTTC.

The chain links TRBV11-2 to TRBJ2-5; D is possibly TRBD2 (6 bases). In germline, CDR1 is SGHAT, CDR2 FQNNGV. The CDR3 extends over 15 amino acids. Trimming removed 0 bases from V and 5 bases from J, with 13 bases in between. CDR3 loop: CASSLDQGLAETQYF. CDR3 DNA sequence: TGTGCCAGCAGCTTAGATCAGGGTCTAGCGGAGACCCAGTACTTC.

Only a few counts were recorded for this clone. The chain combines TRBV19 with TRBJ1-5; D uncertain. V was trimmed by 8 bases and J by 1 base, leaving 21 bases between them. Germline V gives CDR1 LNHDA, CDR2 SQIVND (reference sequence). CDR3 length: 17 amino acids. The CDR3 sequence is CASSRTVTGLSNQPQHF. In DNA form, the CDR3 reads TGTGCCAGTTCTAGGACGGTGACGGGGTTAAGCAATCAGCCCCAGCATTTT.

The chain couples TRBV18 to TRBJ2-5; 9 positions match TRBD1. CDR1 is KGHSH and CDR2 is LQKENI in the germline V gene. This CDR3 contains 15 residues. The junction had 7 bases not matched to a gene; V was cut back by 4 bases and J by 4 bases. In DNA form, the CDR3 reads TGTGCCAGCTCACTAAACACAGGGGGCGGAGAGACCCAGTACTTC. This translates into CASSLNTGGGETQYF.

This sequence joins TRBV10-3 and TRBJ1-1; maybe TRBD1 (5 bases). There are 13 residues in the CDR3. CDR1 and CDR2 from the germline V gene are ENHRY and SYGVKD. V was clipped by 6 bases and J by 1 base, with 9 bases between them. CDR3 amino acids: CAIRDTGNTEAFF. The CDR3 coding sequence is TGTGCCATCAGGGACACCGGGAACACTGAAGCTTTCTTT.